Detailed here is one T cell receptor beta chain. The data are from a study of blood T cell repertoires in COVID-19. Study-level information: Material from acute and convalescent COVID-19 was sourced from the United States, Italy and Spain. T cells, B-cell-depleted T cells, or PBMCs provided the cDNA or gDNA that served as material.

In the original processing: How many nucleated cells were present was estimated from reference gene primer amplification. The method was immunoSEQ multiplex PCR; TCRdb's version includes in-frame clones alone and lacks a portion of them. The DNA was the basis for D and trimming; V, J and clone size are from that table. The sample includes tens of thousands of clones, around 84% of them seen just once. The CDR3 extends over 15 amino acids. With V trimmed by 3 bases and J by 4 bases, 7 bases remained unmatched. Germline CDR1 is SGDLS and CDR2 is YYNGEE. The TCR sequence derives from a man between 45 and 60 years old with active or convalescent COVID-19. This sequence joins TRBV9 and TRBJ1-2; TRBD1 matches 9 bases. The sample taken for sequencing was peripheral blood. CDR3 residues: CASSGNTGGAYGYTF. CDR3 coding DNA: TGTGCCAGCAGCGGAAATACAGGGGGCGCCTATGGCTACACCTTC.